The 9 T cell receptor beta chains in this list originate from one sample, sequenced in a study of blood T cells in healthy people across ages (dated by TCRdb to between 2014 and 2017). The protocol used for the library was 5' RACE. TCRdb lists the instrument as Illumina HiSeq 2500. The second PCR ran for about 6 to 12 cycles and used a J-beta primer mix along with a sample-barcoded 5' primer. The raw public reads went through TCRdb reprocessing: fastp at Q25, MiXCR clone calling, in-frame beta chains kept. Merged by CDR3 protein, the rows form single entries marked with the most common genes and DNA. The sample yields hundreds of thousands of distinct CDR3 sequences; under 65% were counted once. The top ten hold 30% to 45% of the sample. Sequencing input: blood. The source of these receptors is a man aged 55 to 70 in good health.

This clonotype has a single count. The J gene is TRBJ1-2, the V gene TRBV6-2 or TRBV6-3, with D maybe TRBD1 (6 bases). Trimming removed 2 bases at V and 4 bases at J, with 14 bases between. This CDR3 is 15 amino acids long. Germline V gene lookup returns CDR1 MNHEY and CDR2 SVGEGT. The CDR3 is CASSYRRGLAYGYTF. CDR3 bases: TGTGCCAGCAGTTACCGCAGGGGCCTCGCCTATGGCTACACCTTC.

The V and J genes are TRBV7-2 and TRBJ2-7, with D possibly matching TRBD2 (5 bases). The CDR3 runs 14 residues. Between the trimmed V and J ends, which lost 1 base and 7 bases, there was a span of 14 bases. Germline CDR1 SGHTA, CDR2 FQGNSA. Here the CDR3 reads CASSLGRTGNEQYF. In nucleotides, the CDR3 is TGTGCCAGCAGCTTAGGCAGGACGGGGAATGAGCAGTACTTC.

J is TRBJ2-1 and V is TRBV12-5, with 8 nucleotides matching TRBD2. There are 15 residues in the CDR3. V gave up 0 bases and J gave up 9 bases; unmatched junction bases: 7. CDR1 and CDR2 from the germline V gene are LGHNT and FRNRAP. This CDR3 is CASGLVLGGGVEQFF. The CDR3 nucleotides read TGTGCTAGTGGTTTGGTACTCGGGGGGGGAGTTGAGCAGTTCTTC. The full variable domain, with the rest looked up from reference TRBV12-5 and TRBJ2-1, is DARVTQTPRHKVTEMGQEVTMRCQPILGHNTVFWYRQTMMQGLELLAYFRNRAPLDDSGMPKDRFSAEMPDATLATLKIQPSEPRDSAVYFCASGLVLGGGVEQFFGPGTRLTVL.

V and J are TRBV10-3 and TRBJ2-7; 9 bases line up with TRBD2. Looked up from germline, CDR1 is ENHRY and CDR2 is SYGVKD. The V gene end was trimmed by 6 bases and the J gene end by 1 base; junction bases not matched to a gene: 4. The CDR3 covers 14 residues. Here the CDR3 DNA reads TGTGCCATCAGGATAGCGGGGGCATCCTACGAGCAGTACTTC. Protein sequence: CAIRIAGASYEQYF.

The genes are TRBV29-1 and TRBJ2-5; TRBD2 aligns across 8 bases. Germline CDR1 reads SQVTM; CDR2 reads ANQGSEA. The CDR3 sequence is 11 residues long. The junction had 5 bases not matched to a gene; V was cut back by 7 bases and J by 7 bases. CDR3 nucleotides: TGCAGCGCGGGAGGGGAGAGGACCCAGTACTTC. It codes for CSAGGERTQYF.

This clonotype was seen a handful of times. The gene calls are TRBV7-9 and TRBJ2-7; TRBD1 matches at 8 bases. V was clipped by 5 bases and J by 5 bases; unmatched bases: 11. The CDR3 consists of 15 residues. The germline V gene encodes CDR1 SEHNR and CDR2 FQNEAQ (reference sequence). CDR3 sequence reads: CASSHLDREDDEQYF. The CDR3 region has the DNA TGTGCCAGCAGCCACCTGGACAGGGAGGACGACGAGCAGTACTTC. Using reference TRBV7-9 and TRBJ2-7 for the parts outside the CDR3, the full variable domain is DTGVSQNPRHKITKRGQNVTFRCDPISEHNRLYWYRQTLGQGPEFLTYFQNEAQLEKSRLLSDRFSAERPKGSFSTLEIQRTEQGDSAMYLCASSHLDREDDEQYFGPGTRLTVT.

The rearrangement joins TRBV20-1 to TRBJ2-3, with 8 nucleotides matching TRBD1. The CDR3 has 14 amino acids. Germline trimming cut 3 bases from V and 3 bases from J; bases unmatched to any gene: 5. From germline, CDR1 is DFQATT and CDR2 SNEGSKA (reference sequence). CDR3 nucleotide sequence: TGCAGTGCTAGCCGGGACAGGAGAACAGATACGCAGTATTTT. Translation gives CSASRDRRTDTQYF.

This clonotype was counted a few times. The CDR3 DNA sequence: TGTGCCAGCAGTGGAACTAGCGGGGGGGCCTTTTCGGCAGATACGCAGTATTTT. It codes for CASSGTSGGAFSADTQYF. V gene TRBV2 combines with J gene TRBJ2-3; 13 bases align to TRBD2. The CDR3 is made up of 18 amino acids. The junction had 11 bases not matched to a gene; V was cut back by 4 bases and J by 4 bases. Per the germline V gene, CDR1 is SNHLY and CDR2 is FYNNEI.

The chain uses TRBV20-1 and TRBJ1-1; TRBD1 might be the D (5 bases). The CDR3 covers 13 residues. Trimming stripped 5 bases from V and 1 base from J, with 11 bases between. Germline V gene sequence: CDR1 DFQATT, CDR2 SNEGSKA (reference sequence). The CDR3, as DNA: TGCAGTGCTGATGGACATACGAACACTGAAGCTTTCTTT. This gives the protein CSADGHTNTEAFF.